The 16 T cell receptor beta chains presented below share a single source sample, sequenced in a study of T cell responses to AZD1222 COVID-19 vaccine. Assay: immunoSEQ multiplex PCR; the TCRdb copy retains only in-frame clones and omits some. The sample carries some 130,000 clones, 65% to 90% recorded once. Sample: peripheral blood, taken 28 days after the second dose of the MenACWY control vaccine. These receptors were collected from an adult who received the MenACWY meningococcal vaccine as a control.

The table lists this clone with a few counts. The chain recombines TRBV28 with TRBJ2-7; 7 bases are a match to TRBD1. Germline V gene lookup returns CDR1 MDHEN and CDR2 SYDVKM. CDR3 size: 15 residues. With 6 bases clipped from V and 0 bases from J, the junction kept 8 bases outside the gene matches. This CDR3 reads CASRSRGTVSYEQYF. The DNA of the CDR3 is TGTGCCAGCAGGTCACGAGGGACAGTCTCCTACGAGCAGTACTTC.

The V call is TRBV5-1, the J call TRBJ2-2; 9 bases are a match to TRBD2. This CDR3 contains 15 residues. Germline CDR1 is SGHRS and CDR2 is YFSETQ. V lost 4 bases, J lost 3 bases, and 4 bases stayed unmatched. The DNA for the CDR3 is TGCGCCAGCAGCCAATGGACTAGCGACACCGGGGAGCTGTTTTTT. Amino acid sequence: CASSQWTSDTGELFF.

The V call is TRBV5-1, the J call TRBJ2-2, with TRBD2 matching over 10 bases. The ends lost 5 bases at V and 6 bases at J; junction bases unmatched: 7. The CDR3 consists of 15 residues. Germline V gives CDR1 SGHRS, CDR2 YFSETQ. The CDR3 DNA sequence: TGCGCCAGCAGTCTCCTAGCGGGAGTAGCCGGGGAGCTGTTTTTT. Translation: CASSLLAGVAGELFF.

This clone was recorded once. This chain joins TRBV5-1 and TRBJ1-2, with 7 bases that match TRBD1. From germline, CDR1 is SGHRS and CDR2 YFSETQ. Trimming took 4 bases from V and 7 from J; bases not matched to a gene: 7. The CDR3 has 13 residues. CDR3: CASSNGQATGYTF. CDR3 sequence (DNA): TGCGCCAGCAGCAACGGACAGGCGACTGGCTACACCTTC.

The J gene is TRBJ2-3, the V gene TRBV6-2 or TRBV6-3; 8 positions agree with TRBD2. The CDR3 contains 18 residues. Per the germline V gene, CDR1 is MNHEY and CDR2 is SVGEGT. V was clipped by 0 bases and J by 4 bases; unmatched bases: 12. Written as DNA, the CDR3 is TGTGCCAGCAGTTACTCTCTTCTAGCGGGTCCCCCCGCAGATACGCAGTATTTT. It yields the protein CASSYSLLAGPPADTQYF.

The CDR3: CATSVGTGGMNTEAFF. The CDR3 DNA is TGTGCCACCAGTGTTGGGACAGGGGGGATGAACACTGAAGCTTTCTTT. The rearrangement uses TRBV24-1 and TRBJ1-1, with 11 bases fitting TRBD1. The germline gives CDR1 KGHDR, CDR2 SFDVKD. This CDR3 region has 16 residues. Trimming took 5 bases from V and 0 from J; bases not matched to a gene: 4.

In this sample, this clone turned up once. The chain combines TRBV30 with TRBJ1-1; weak D call: TRBD1 (5 bases). The germline CDR1 and CDR2 sequences are GTSNPN and SVGIG (reference sequence). The CDR3 spans 15 residues. V was clipped by 2 bases and J by 0 bases, with 13 bases between them. For the CDR3, the DNA is TGTGCCTGGAGTAAGTCTGCCAGGGTGAACACTGAAGCTTTCTTT. Amino acids: CAWSKSARVNTEAFF.

V is TRBV6-6 and J is TRBJ1-5; a weak D match, TRBD1 (5 bases). In germline, CDR1 is MNHNY, CDR2 SVGAGI (reference sequence). The V gene lost 6 bases and the J gene lost 5 bases, with 17 bases spanning the gap. This CDR3 has 15 residues. The CDR3 DNA reads TGTGCCAGCAGCTGGAGGACAAGTTTAGATCAGCCCCAGCATTTT. Protein product: CASSWRTSLDQPQHF.

Only a few counts were recorded for this clone. J is TRBJ1-5 and V is TRBV5-6; TRBD1 matches 8 bases. The V gene end was trimmed by 0 bases and the J gene end by 5 bases; junction bases not matched to a gene: 10. The CDR3 loop spans 17 amino acids. CDR1 and CDR2 from the germline V gene are SGHDT and YYEEEE. This CDR3 is CASSLAGAGGSYQPQHF. For the CDR3, the DNA is TGTGCCAGCAGCTTGGCCGGGGCAGGGGGCTCTTATCAGCCCCAGCATTTT. The variable domain in full, completed from reference TRBV5-6 and TRBJ1-5, reads DAGVTQSPTHLIKTRGQQVTLRCSPKSGHDTVSWYQQALGQGPQFIFQYYEEEERQRGNFPDRFSGHQFPNYSSELNVNALLLGDSALYLCASSLAGAGGSYQPQHFGDGTRLSIL.

The chain has TRBV5-1 and TRBJ1-6; D perhaps matches TRBD1 (5 bases). CDR1 and CDR2 from the germline V gene are SGHRS and YFSETQ. CDR3 length: 18 amino acids. The V gene lost 0 bases and the J gene lost 0 bases, with 13 bases spanning the gap. The CDR3 nucleotides read TGCGCCAGCAGCTTGGAACCCCAGGGTGGCTCCTATAATTCACCCCTCCACTTT. It codes for CASSLEPQGGSYNSPLHF.

The gene calls are TRBV7-9 and TRBJ2-1; 9 nucleotides line up with TRBD1. Germline CDR1 and CDR2: SEHNR and FQNEAQ (reference sequence). The CDR3 covers 19 residues. The junction had 22 bases not matched to a gene; V was cut back by 5 bases and J by 8 bases. The CDR3 coding sequence is TGTGCCAGCAGCATGAACCCGAGGGGGACAGGGATTGATGGCCATGAGCAGTTCTTC. As protein: CASSMNPRGTGIDGHEQFF.

The chain uses TRBV19 and TRBJ1-2, with no clear D. CDR1 and CDR2 (germline): LNHDA, SQIVND (reference sequence). Between the trimmed V and J ends, which lost 2 bases and 6 bases, there was a span of 7 bases. This CDR3 region has 12 residues. CDR3 residues: CASSIWGDGYTF. CDR3 nucleotide sequence: TGTGCCAGTAGTATATGGGGTGATGGCTACACCTTC.

The chain is built from TRBV5-1 and TRBJ1-2, with D perhaps matching TRBD1 (6 bases). The CDR3 is 15 residues long. The germline gives CDR1 SGHRS, CDR2 YFSETQ. Trimming pared 0 bases from V and 4 bases from J, leaving 13 bases between. CDR3 amino acids: CASSLDTGTPYGYTF. For the CDR3, the DNA is TGCGCCAGCAGCTTGGATACAGGGACTCCCTATGGCTACACCTTC. The variable domain in full, with the rest retrieved from reference TRBV5-1 and TRBJ1-2, is KAGVTQTPRYLIKTRGQQVTLSCSPISGHRSVSWYQQTPGQGLQFLFEYFSETQRNKGNFPGRFSGRQFSNSRSEMNVSTLELGDSALYLCASSLDTGTPYGYTFGSGTRLTVV.

The table lists this clone with a few counts. The chain employs TRBV25-1 and TRBJ1-6; maybe TRBD1 (6 bases). The CDR3 runs to 15 residues. In germline, CDR1 is MGHDK, CDR2 SYGVNS. V was shortened by 4 bases and J by 7 bases, with 14 bases between the two germline ends. CDR3 in amino acids: CASSASQGNNSPLHF. The CDR3 bases are TGTGCCAGCAGTGCCTCACAGGGTAACAATTCACCCCTCCACTTT.

The table lists this clone with a count of one. This chain joins TRBV2 and TRBJ2-3; D remains unclear. The V gene lost 7 bases and the J gene lost 1 base, with 15 bases spanning the gap. The CDR3 contains 15 residues. Germline-derived CDR1 and CDR2 are SNHLY and FYNNEI. CDR3 amino acids: CASILLSTGTDTQYF. The CDR3 DNA reads as TGTGCCAGCATTCTCCTTTCCACAGGCACAGATACGCAGTATTTT.

V and J are TRBV4-3 and TRBJ2-3; 11 positions match TRBD2. Trimming at V came to 0 bases and at J to 2 bases, leaving 4 bases not matched to a gene. This CDR3 region has 17 residues. Germline CDR1 reads LGHNA; CDR2 reads YSLEER. The CDR3 region has the DNA TGCGCCAGCAGCCAAGAAACTAGCGGGAGCCACACAGATACGCAGTATTTT. Translation: CASSQETSGSHTDTQYF.